These T cell receptor beta chains were read from a single sample in a study of cytomegalovirus exposure and HLA in healthy donors. The table came from immunoSEQ multiplex PCR; TCRdb's copy has only in-frame clones and leaves some out. The sample has under 200,000 clones, 68% seen once. Sequenced material: PBMCs. Source of these receptors: a man between 45 and 60 years old in good health and CMV-seronegative. The CDR3 runs from the conserved cysteine through the conserved F or W. Each record gives: J gene, D gene, V gene, clone size, CDR3 protein, CDR3 DNA. A D gene is named only where the DNA matches it firmly. Size tells how often a clone was seen (once, few, many) or the class of an expanded clone, and some rows leave it out.

j_gene: TRBJ1-2
d_gene: TRBD1
v_gene: TRBV25-1
abundance: once
CDR3aa: CASSEPGTGAPLRYTF
CDR3nt: TGTGCCAGCAGTGAACCCGGGACAGGGGCCCCACTACGCTACACCTTC

j_gene: TRBJ2-2
d_gene: TRBD1
v_gene: TRBV19
abundance: once
CDR3aa: CASSFPGQGRKTGELFF
CDR3nt: TGTGCCAGTAGTTTCCCGGGACAGGGTAGGAAGACCGGGGAGCTGTTTTTT

j_gene: TRBJ1-3
d_gene: TRBD1
v_gene: TRBV18
abundance: once
CDR3aa: CASSPLDRSDTIYF
CDR3nt: TGTGCCAGCTCACCCTTGGACAGGTCTGACACCATATATTTT

j_gene: TRBJ2-5
d_gene: TRBD2
v_gene: TRBV10-3
abundance: few
CDR3aa: CAISGGGQQETQYF
CDR3nt: TGTGCCATCAGTGGCGGGGGGCAGCAAGAGACCCAGTACTTC

j_gene: TRBJ2-7
d_gene: .
v_gene: TRBV4-2
abundance: .
CDR3aa: CASSQDLRGALYEQYF
CDR3nt: TGTGCCAGCAGCCAAGATCTTCGGGGGGCTCTCTACGAGCAGTACTTC

j_gene: TRBJ1-1
d_gene: .
v_gene: TRBV12-2
abundance: .
CDR3aa: CASRFSRQGFVTEAFF
CDR3nt: TGTGCAAGTCGCTTCTCTCGGCAGGGTTTCGTCACTGAAGCTTTCTTT

j_gene: TRBJ2-2
d_gene: TRBD1
v_gene: TRBV2
abundance: .
CDR3aa: CASTQDRGGTGELFF
CDR3nt: TGTGCCAGCACCCAGGACAGGGGAGGCACCGGGGAGCTGTTTTTT

j_gene: TRBJ2-7
d_gene: TRBD2
v_gene: TRBV5-1
abundance: .
CDR3aa: CASSWTSGAYEQYF
CDR3nt: TGCGCCAGCAGCTGGACTAGCGGAGCCTACGAGCAGTACTTC

j_gene: TRBJ2-2
d_gene: .
v_gene: TRBV27
abundance: .
CDR3aa: CASSLPGVFGELFF
CDR3nt: TGTGCCAGCAGTTTACCGGGAGTTTTCGGGGAGCTGTTTTTT

j_gene: TRBJ1-2
d_gene: .
v_gene: TRBV29-1
abundance: .
CDR3aa: CSVVQPPGNYGYTF
CDR3nt: TGCAGCGTGGTACAGCCGCCTGGGAACTATGGCTACACCTTC

j_gene: TRBJ1-2
d_gene: .
v_gene: TRBV29-1
abundance: few
CDR3aa: CSVEPQGSYGYTF
CDR3nt: TGCAGCGTTGAACCCCAGGGGAGTTATGGCTACACCTTC

j_gene: TRBJ1-6
d_gene: TRBD1
v_gene: TRBV5-5
abundance: few
CDR3aa: CASTPGRGAYNSPLHF
CDR3nt: TGTGCCAGCACCCCGGGCAGGGGGGCATATAATTCACCCCTCCACTTT

j_gene: TRBJ1-5
d_gene: TRBD1
v_gene: TRBV4-1
abundance: .
CDR3aa: CASSQADRGNQPQHF
CDR3nt: TGCGCCAGCAGCCAAGCCGACAGGGGCAATCAGCCCCAGCATTTT

j_gene: TRBJ1-2
d_gene: .
v_gene: TRBV29-1
abundance: .
CDR3aa: CSVDRQQDYGYTF
CDR3nt: TGCAGCGTTGACAGGCAGCAAGACTATGGCTACACCTTC

j_gene: TRBJ2-7
d_gene: TRBD1
v_gene: TRBV27
abundance: .
CDR3aa: CASSLGQGGLNEQYF
CDR3nt: TGTGCCAGCAGTTTGGGACAGGGGGGTCTCAACGAGCAGTACTTC

j_gene: TRBJ2-2
d_gene: TRBD1
v_gene: TRBV15
abundance: .
CDR3aa: CATRGQRGQGLVANTGELFF
CDR3nt: TGTGCCACTCGGGGACAGAGGGGACAGGGATTAGTCGCGAACACCGGGGAGCTGTTTTTT

j_gene: TRBJ2-5
d_gene: TRBD2
v_gene: TRBV11-2
abundance: .
CDR3aa: CASSPAGLAKQETQYF
CDR3nt: TGTGCCAGCAGCCCAGCGGGACTAGCGAAACAAGAGACCCAGTACTTC